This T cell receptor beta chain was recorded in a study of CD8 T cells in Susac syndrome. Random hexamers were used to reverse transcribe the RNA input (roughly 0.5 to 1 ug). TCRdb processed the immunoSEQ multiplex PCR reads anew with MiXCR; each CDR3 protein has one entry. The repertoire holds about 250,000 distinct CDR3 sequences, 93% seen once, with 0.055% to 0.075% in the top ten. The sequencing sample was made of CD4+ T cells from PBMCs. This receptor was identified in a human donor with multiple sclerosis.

The CDR3 loop is CASSPNRSPGIQYF. The CDR3 nucleotides read TGCGCCAGCAGCCCCAACAGGTCCCCGGGCATTCAGTACTTC. The J gene is TRBJ2-4, the V gene TRBV5-1, with a tentative D call TRBD1 (5 bases). The V gene's germline CDR1 is SGHRS and CDR2 YFSETQ. The CDR3 contains 14 residues. V lost 4 bases and J lost 9, with 17 bases in between.